Below, 25 T cell receptor beta chains from the same sample are listed, as sequenced in a study of T cell repertoires in cytomegalovirus infection. TCRdb passed the reads through MiXCR, listing each CDR3 protein once. The sample carries around 740,000 distinct CDR3 sequences, 35% recorded once. The sequencing input was PBMCs. The receptor set was obtained from a human donor in good health (CMV status not recorded). Some clones in this sample may be carry-over from other donors' samples.

The chain has TRBV6-6 and TRBJ2-3; 8 bases agree with TRBD1. This CDR3 has 16 amino acids. Germline CDR1 MNHNY, CDR2 SVGAGI (reference sequence). J was trimmed by 3 bases and V by 7 bases; bases with no gene match: 12. Here the CDR3 DNA reads TGTGCCAGCACCAAAAGCAGGGGGCTGGTTACAGATACGCAGTATTTT. This encodes CASTKSRGLVTDTQYF.

The rearrangement joins TRBV4-1 to TRBJ1-2, with D perhaps TRBD1 (6 bases). The CDR3 runs to 15 residues. The V end was cut by 1 base, the J end by 4 bases, with 13 bases between. CDR1 and CDR2 (germline): MGHRA, YSYEKL. CDR3 sequence (DNA): TGCGCCAGCAGCCAAGGGACAGAGGGCCCCTATGGCTACACCTTC. Its protein is CASSQGTEGPYGYTF.

The rearrangement joins TRBV5-1 to TRBJ2-7, with D possibly matching TRBD2 (6 bases). CDR3 length: 15 amino acids. Looked up from germline, CDR1 is SGHRS and CDR2 is YFSETQ. Trimming pared 0 bases from V and 5 bases from J, leaving 15 bases between. The CDR3 loop reads CASSLVGVGGNEQYF. In DNA, the CDR3 is TGCGCCAGCAGCTTGGTTGGGGTAGGAGGGAACGAGCAGTACTTC.

The chain uses TRBV6-6 and TRBJ2-5; 8 positions match TRBD1. J lost 5 bases, V lost 9 bases, and 11 bases had no gene match. There are 14 residues in the CDR3. Germline V gives CDR1 MNHNY, CDR2 SVGAGI (reference sequence). The DNA for the CDR3 is TGTGCCAGAGATTGGAGGACAGGGCATGAGACCCAGTACTTC. Translating it yields CARDWRTGHETQYF.

In its sample, this clonotype was seen a few times. The CDR3 sequence: CASSQVPAGFGETQYF. The DNA for the CDR3 is TGTGCCAGCAGCCAAGTCCCGGCGGGTTTTGGGGAGACCCAGTACTTC. This rearrangement joins TRBV7-8 to TRBJ2-5; the D gene is possibly TRBD2 (5 bases). Germline lookup yields CDR1 SGHVS and CDR2 FQNEAQ. V lost 5 bases and J 5 bases, leaving 21 bases between the germline ends. The CDR3 has 16 amino acids.

This clonotype has ten or more counts. The rearrangement uses TRBV7-3 and TRBJ1-6; TRBD1 aligns across 7 bases. Unmatched junction bases numbered 10, after V lost 6 bases and J lost 14 bases. The CDR3 is 13 amino acids. Germline V lookup: CDR1 SGHTA, CDR2 FQGTGA. The CDR3 nucleotides read TGTGCCAGCAGTTTAGACAGGGTTTCGGCCCTCCACTTT. It yields the protein CASSLDRVSALHF.

The V call is TRBV14, the J call TRBJ2-7, with TRBD1 identical over 7 bases. V lost 1 base to trimming and J lost 3 bases; unmatched junction nucleotides: 9. The V gene's germline CDR1 is SGHDN and CDR2 FVKESK. The length of the CDR3 is 16 residues. The CDR3 is CASSQAPGQTLYEQYF. The CDR3, as DNA: TGTGCCAGCAGCCAAGCCCCGGGACAGACTCTCTACGAGCAGTACTTC. Combining the CDR3 with reference TRBV14 and TRBJ2-7 gives the whole variable domain EAGVTQFPSHSVIEKGQTVTLRCDPISGHDNLYWYRRVMGKEIKFLLHFVKESKQDESGMPNNRFLAERTGGTYSTLKVQPAELEDSGVYFCASSQAPGQTLYEQYFGPGTRLTVT.

The V gene is TRBV6-5, the J gene TRBJ1-1, with D perhaps TRBD1 (6 bases). Germline-derived CDR1 and CDR2 are MNHEY and SVGAGI. Trimming left V 0 bases short and J 3 bases short, with 14 bases between. The CDR3 contains 16 residues. The CDR3 DNA reads TGTGCCAGCAGTTACTCTACAGGGAGGGGGTACACTGAAGCTTTCTTT. Its protein is CASSYSTGRGYTEAFF.

The chain joins TRBV7-2 to TRBJ2-1; TRBD2 agrees at 8 bases. V lost 5 bases and J lost 2; bases outside the gene matches: 5. Germline V gives CDR1 SGHTA, CDR2 FQGNSA. The CDR3 has 15 amino acids. This chain's CDR3 is CASSPGRGAYNEQFF. The CDR3 region has the DNA TGTGCCAGCAGCCCAGGGCGGGGGGCCTACAATGAGCAGTTCTTC. Full variable domain (outside the CDR3, taken from reference TRBV7-2 and TRBJ2-1): GAGVSQSPSNKVTEKGKDVELRCDPISGHTALYWYRQSLGQGLEFLIYFQGNSAPDKSGLPSDRFSAERTGGSVSTLTIQRTQQEDSAVYLCASSPGRGAYNEQFFGPGTRLTVL.

The CDR3 protein is CSARVRWGGGGDEQFF. CDR3 sequence (DNA): TGCAGTGCTAGAGTTCGGTGGGGGGGGGGGGGGGATGAGCAGTTCTTC. The genes are TRBV20-1 and TRBJ2-1; 7 bases are a match to TRBD2. Losses at the gene ends were 1 base for V and 8 bases for J; bases not matched to a gene: 14. The germline V gene encodes CDR1 DFQATT and CDR2 SNEGSKA (reference sequence). The CDR3 runs 16 residues.

The chain recombines TRBV27 with TRBJ2-7, with unresolved D. V was cut by 5 bases and J by 3 bases, with 11 bases left in between. The CDR3 has 13 residues. Germline V gene data show CDR1 as MNHEY and CDR2 as SMNVEV (reference sequence). The CDR3 loop is CASSPAESYEQYF. CDR3 DNA sequence: TGTGCCAGCAGTCCCGCTGAGAGCTACGAGCAGTACTTC.

The CDR3 protein is CASSYPGTRGYEQYF. In DNA, the CDR3 is TGTGCCAGCAGCTATCCCGGGACTAGGGGCTACGAGCAGTACTTC. The rearrangement links TRBV7-8 to TRBJ2-7; 8 positions match TRBD2. The CDR3 spans 15 residues. J lost 3 bases, V lost 4 bases, and 8 bases had no gene match. The germline CDR1 and CDR2 sequences are SGHVS and FQNEAQ.

This chain uses TRBV28 with TRBJ2-2; D is perhaps TRBD1 (6 bases). The CDR3 extends over 16 amino acids. Germline V gene lookup returns CDR1 MDHEN and CDR2 SYDVKM. Trimming took 6 bases from V and 4 from J, leaving 18 bases between them. CDR3 DNA: TGTGCCAGCAGCCGCCGCCTGGGCAGGGGCACCGGGGAGCTGTTTTTT. Amino acid sequence: CASSRRLGRGTGELFF.

In DNA form, the CDR3 reads TGTGCCAGCAGCTTACTGGTGGGGCAGGGGCCCGCAGGGTATGGCTACACCTTC. The encoded protein is CASSLLVGQGPAGYGYTF. V usage is TRBV7-9 and J usage is TRBJ1-2; a weak D match, TRBD1 (6 bases). Trimming shortened V by 2 bases and J by 5 bases, and 24 bases separated the two germline ends. From germline, CDR1 is SEHNR and CDR2 FQNEAQ (reference sequence). The CDR3 spans 18 residues.

This clonotype was seen once. This could be a read error, since a much larger clone is one nucleotide away. The chain employs TRBV28 and TRBJ2-3, with TRBD2 matching over 9 bases. CDR3 length equals 14 residues. Trimming took 7 bases from V and 2 from J; bases not matched to a gene: 4. Germline CDR1 MDHEN, CDR2 SYDVKM. CDR3 nucleotide sequence: TGTGCCAGCAAGGCGGGGGGGCACACAGATACGCAGTATTTT. Translation: CASKAGGHTDTQYF.

The genes are TRBV28 and TRBJ1-2; possibly TRBD1 for D (5 bases). Germline V gene data show CDR1 as MDHEN and CDR2 as SYDVKM. This CDR3 has 17 residues. V lost 5 bases and J 4 bases, leaving 23 bases between the germline ends. The CDR3 bases are TGTGCCAGCAGTACCGAGCTAGAGGGTGGGGCCTCCTATGGCTACACCTTC. It specifies CASSTELEGGASYGYTF.

This clonotype was seen at least ten times. V is TRBV7-6 and J is TRBJ1-3, with D maybe TRBD1 (5 bases). The CDR3 covers 15 residues. Germline V gene sequence: CDR1 SGHVS, CDR2 FNYEAQ. V was pared by 1 base and J by 2 bases, with 9 bases between. The CDR3 here is CASSLGQGAGNTIYF. CDR3 nucleotides: TGTGCCAGCAGCTTAGGCCAGGGAGCTGGAAACACCATATATTTT.

The chain is built from TRBV20-1 and TRBJ2-1; D gene uncertain. Germline-derived CDR1 and CDR2 are DFQATT and SNEGSKA (reference sequence). V gave up 5 bases and J gave up 3 bases, with 14 bases separating them. This CDR3 comprises 14 residues. The CDR3 coding sequence is TGCAGTGCTGAGGACGATTTTGTCTACAATGAGCAGTTCTTC. Its translation: CSAEDDFVYNEQFF.

This clonotype came up many times. The chain has TRBV12-3 or TRBV12-4 and TRBJ1-1; TRBD1 agrees at 7 bases. Germline trimming cut 7 bases from V and 5 bases from J; bases unmatched to any gene: 22. The CDR3 contains 18 residues. CDR3 DNA sequence: TGTGCCAGCACCCCAGATCTACAGGGGCGGACTCGTCGTACTGAAGCTTTCTTT. It codes for CASTPDLQGRTRRTEAFF.

The rearrangement links TRBV5-1 to TRBJ1-6; D not resolved. The CDR3 is 17 amino acids. The V and J ends lost 2 bases and 0 bases respectively, with 12 bases between them. Germline lookup yields CDR1 SGHRS and CDR2 YFSETQ. CDR3 DNA sequence: TGCGCCAGCAGCTTCCGACCATCGAGCTCCTATAATTCACCCCTCCACTTT. Its translation is CASSFRPSSSYNSPLHF.

This chain uses TRBV20-1 with TRBJ1-4; possibly TRBD1 for D (5 bases). V gave up 7 bases and J gave up 5 bases, with 26 bases separating them. Germline V CDR1 and CDR2: DFQATT, SNEGSKA (reference sequence). This CDR3 contains 17 residues. CDR3 sequence: CSVRGPQPPGRNEKLFF. The DNA for the CDR3 is TGCAGTGTTCGGGGACCCCAACCACCAGGGCGGAATGAAAAACTGTTTTTT.

This clonotype showed up just a few times. V gene TRBV28 combines with J gene TRBJ1-3; D is ambiguous. V was trimmed by 7 bases and J by 8 bases, leaving 15 bases between them. CDR1 is MDHEN and CDR2 is SYDVKM in the germline V gene. The CDR3 is 13 residues long. DNA for the CDR3: TGTGCCAGCACCCTTTGGGAGGGTGACACCATATATTTT. Its translation: CASTLWEGDTIYF.

The J gene is TRBJ1-1, the V gene TRBV28; possible D gene TRBD1, 6 bases. The CDR3 is 17 amino acids. Germline values: CDR1 MDHEN, CDR2 SYDVKM. Trimming shortened V by 0 bases and J by 0 bases, and 14 bases separated the two germline ends. CDR3 sequence (DNA): TGTGCCAGCAGTTTATGGGGGGCTTGGGAAATGAACACTGAAGCTTTCTTT. As protein: CASSLWGAWEMNTEAFF.

This clonotype has a count of ten or more. This sequence joins TRBV7-2 and TRBJ1-1, with D maybe TRBD1 (5 bases). The germline CDR1 and CDR2 sequences are SGHTA and FQGNSA. There are 14 residues in the CDR3. Trimming removed 4 bases from V and 1 base from J, with 10 bases in between. The CDR3 is CASSSWTTNTEAFF. CDR3 coding DNA: TGTGCCAGCAGCTCATGGACAACGAACACTGAAGCTTTCTTT.

The gene calls are TRBV20-1 and TRBJ2-3; 9 bases match TRBD1. The ends lost 1 base at V and 6 bases at J; junction bases unmatched: 11. Germline assignment: CDR1 DFQATT and CDR2 SNEGSKA (reference sequence). This CDR3 region has 16 residues. CDR3 protein: CSARGRGNRGPDTQYF. In DNA, the CDR3 is TGCAGTGCTAGAGGTCGGGGCAACAGGGGGCCTGATACGCAGTATTTT.